The 22 T cell receptor beta chains given below trace back to one sample, sequenced in a study of blood T cell repertoires in COVID-19. Repertoires were generated with immunoSEQ multiplex PCR, while TCRdb's copy carries only in-frame clones and drops some. The table shows roughly 38,000 clones, with around 81% occurring only once. Source material: peripheral blood. The receptors were sampled from a human donor in a cohort sampled during active COVID-19.

V and J are TRBV25-1 and TRBJ2-3, with 11 positions matching TRBD2. The CDR3 runs 18 residues. Per germline, CDR1 MGHDK and CDR2 SYGVNS. The V and J ends lost 5 bases and 4 bases, in that order; junction bases with no gene match: 14. CDR3 residues: CASSPRGVAGGPSDTQYF. CDR3 DNA: TGTGCCAGCAGTCCCCGGGGGGTAGCGGGGGGGCCATCAGATACGCAGTATTTT.

The rearrangement links TRBV30 to TRBJ1-1, with a weak D call TRBD1 (6 bases). This CDR3 has 14 amino acids. Trimming cost V 0 bases and J 3 bases, with 11 bases left between them. CDR1 is GTSNPN and CDR2 is SVGIG in the germline V gene (reference sequence). The CDR3 DNA reads as TGTGCCTGGAGTGTTAGGGGGGGGTACACTGAAGCTTTCTTT. Its translation: CAWSVRGGYTEAFF. Complete variable domain (other parts from reference TRBV30 and TRBJ1-1): SQTIHQWPATLVQPVGSPLSLECTVEGTSNPNLYWYRQAAGRGLQLLFYSVGIGQISSEVPQNLSASRPQDRQFILSSKKLLLSDSGFYLCAWSVRGGYTEAFFGQGTRLTVV.

This clone was seen more than once but under ten times. This chain uses TRBV6-2 or TRBV6-3 with TRBJ2-7; no clear D gene. V lost 6 bases and J lost 4, with 7 bases in between. Germline V lookup: CDR1 MNHEY, CDR2 SVGEGT. The CDR3 spans 11 residues. CDR3 sequence (DNA): TGTGCCAGCAGCCAAGCATACGAGCAGTACTTC. Its protein product is CASSQAYEQYF.

The V and J genes are TRBV24-1 and TRBJ2-1, with 8 bases aligning to TRBD2. V dropped 6 bases and J dropped 0; count of bases not matched to a gene: 6. This CDR3 has 16 residues. Germline V CDR1 and CDR2: KGHDR, SFDVKD. The CDR3 nucleotides read TGTGCCACCAGTCCAGCGGGGGTAAGCTCCTACAATGAGCAGTTCTTC. Translation: CATSPAGVSSYNEQFF.

In this sample, this clone turned up once. The rearrangement uses TRBV4-2 and TRBJ1-2; 7 bases are shared with TRBD1. There are 15 residues in the CDR3. Trimming removed 4 bases from V and 4 bases from J; junction bases left unmatched: 9. CDR1 LGHNA and CDR2 YNFKEQ come from the germline V gene. The DNA for the CDR3 is TGTGCCAGCAGCCGAGACAGGGCTCAGGGCTATGGCTACACCTTC. It yields the protein CASSRDRAQGYGYTF.

The chain recombines TRBV25-1 with TRBJ2-1; 7 nucleotides agree with TRBD2. The CDR3 spans 14 residues. CDR1 and CDR2 (germline): MGHDK, SYGVNS. Unmatched junction bases numbered 8, after V lost 3 bases and J lost 9 bases. The CDR3 DNA is TGTGCCAGCAGTGACCCCCGGAGGGAGGGTGAGCAGTTCTTC. Translating it yields CASSDPRREGEQFF.

A few counts support this clone. The chain employs TRBV6-5 and TRBJ2-7, with D tentatively TRBD1 (6 bases). CDR1 MNHEY and CDR2 SVGAGI come from the germline V gene. CDR3 size: 16 residues. V was pared by 2 bases and J by 0 bases, with 14 bases between. CDR3 in amino acids: CASSYQTGYSSYEQYF. CDR3 DNA: TGTGCCAGCAGTTACCAAACAGGGTACAGCTCCTACGAGCAGTACTTC.

The chain combines TRBV5-1 with TRBJ1-3; D ambiguous. The germline V gene has CDR1 SGHRS and CDR2 YFSETQ. Trimming shortened V by 4 bases and J by 3 bases, and 14 bases separated the two germline ends. This CDR3 is 15 amino acids long. The CDR3 region is CASSPGSVSGNTIYF. CDR3 DNA: TGCGCCAGCAGCCCGGGTTCGGTTAGTGGAAACACCATATATTTT.

This clone was counted once. The chain recombines TRBV6-5 with TRBJ1-5; D ambiguous. Between the trimmed V and J ends, which lost 2 bases and 1 base, there was a span of 6 bases. In germline, CDR1 is MNHEY, CDR2 SVGAGI. CDR3 length equals 14 residues. In nucleotides, the CDR3 is TGTGCCAGCAGTTACAGGGAGAGCAATCAGCCCCAGCATTTT. This encodes CASSYRESNQPQHF.

The V call is TRBV12-3 or TRBV12-4, the J call TRBJ2-1, with 10 bases aligning to TRBD2. The CDR3 runs 12 residues. Trimming at V came to 4 bases and at J to 15 bases, leaving 6 bases not matched to a gene. CDR3 sequence (DNA): TGTGCCAGCAGTTCCCTAGCGGGGGCCGGGTTCTTC. The encoded protein is CASSSLAGAGFF.

The gene calls are TRBV3-1 (or the pseudogene TRBV3-2) and TRBJ2-3, with D possibly matching TRBD2 (6 bases). Trimming shortened V by 4 bases and J by 6 bases, and 23 bases separated the two germline ends. CDR1 is LGHDT and CDR2 is YNNKEL in the germline V gene (reference sequence). This CDR3 has 17 amino acids. This CDR3 reads CASSRGAVFNNIDTQYF. Written as DNA, the CDR3 is TGTGCCAGCAGCCGCGGGGCAGTATTTAATAATATTGATACGCAGTATTTT.

J is TRBJ2-5 and V is TRBV6-5; D might be TRBD1 (6 bases). Looked up from germline, CDR1 is MNHEY and CDR2 is SVGAGI. V gave up 5 bases and J gave up 1 base, with 11 bases separating them. There are 14 residues in the CDR3. CDR3 residues: CASSPRTVQETQYF. The CDR3 DNA is TGTGCCAGCAGTCCTCGGACAGTCCAAGAGACCCAGTACTTC.

The rearrangement joins TRBV29-1 to TRBJ1-2; 8 bases align to TRBD1. Trimming at V came to 6 bases and at J to 3 bases, leaving 3 bases not matched to a gene. Germline CDR1 SQVTM, CDR2 ANQGSEA. The CDR3 extends over 12 amino acids. CDR3 loop: CSVKTGDYGYTF. CDR3 in DNA: TGCAGCGTGAAGACAGGGGACTATGGCTACACCTTC.

This rearrangement joins TRBV29-1 to TRBJ1-2; D possibly corresponds to TRBD1 (6 bases). CDR1 and CDR2 from the germline V gene are SQVTM and ANQGSEA. The CDR3 is made up of 15 amino acids. The V gene lost 3 bases and the J gene lost 4 bases, with 18 bases spanning the gap. CDR3 region: CSVEGAPTGSYGYTF. The CDR3 DNA reads TGCAGCGTTGAGGGGGCCCCCACAGGGTCCTATGGCTACACCTTC.

This clone came up a few times. The V call is TRBV28, the J call TRBJ1-4; D gene ambiguous. The CDR3 is 15 residues long. Trimming removed 1 base at V and 0 bases at J, with 6 bases between. Germline V lookup: CDR1 MDHEN, CDR2 SYDVKM. CDR3 in DNA: TGTGCCAGCAGTTTATCGCAGGCAACTAATGAAAAACTGTTTTTT. It translates to CASSLSQATNEKLFF.

The J gene is TRBJ2-7, the V gene TRBV19; weak D call: TRBD1 (5 bases). V was clipped by 5 bases and J by 1 base, with 12 bases between them. The CDR3 has 14 amino acids. Germline V gene lookup returns CDR1 LNHDA and CDR2 SQIVND (reference sequence). CDR3 DNA: TGTGCCAGTAGTGCTACAGGAGTTTCCTACGAGCAGTACTTC. Translation: CASSATGVSYEQYF.

V gene TRBV4-2 combines with J gene TRBJ2-7; maybe TRBD1 (7 bases). CDR1 is LGHNA and CDR2 is YNFKEQ in the germline V gene. The CDR3 extends over 17 amino acids. Trimming left V 0 bases short and J 9 bases short, with 24 bases between. For the CDR3, the DNA is TGTGCCAGCAGCCAAGAGGCTCGGTCTAGCGTAGGGGGCGCGCAGTACTTC. Protein sequence: CASSQEARSSVGGAQYF.

The chain couples TRBV12-3 or TRBV12-4 to TRBJ2-5; D is unclear. V was clipped by 6 bases and J by 5 bases, with 7 bases between them. The CDR3 runs 11 residues. The CDR3 sequence is CASSLGETQYF. The CDR3 bases are TGTGCCAGCAGCCTCGGGGAGACCCAGTACTTC.

This clone showed up just once. The chain has TRBV29-1 and TRBJ2-3, with 7 bases aligning to TRBD1. Per germline, CDR1 SQVTM and CDR2 ANQGSEA. CDR3 length: 15 amino acids. Trimming at V came to 3 bases and at J to 4 bases, leaving 10 bases not matched to a gene. The CDR3 loop is CSVEGWTGSADTQYF. The CDR3 nucleotides are TGCAGCGTTGAGGGATGGACAGGTAGTGCAGATACGCAGTATTTT.

The chain employs TRBV5-5 and TRBJ2-1, with D hard to call. CDR3 length equals 11 residues. Deletions cut 2 bases from V and 9 bases from J, with 6 bases between. CDR1 and CDR2 from the germline V gene are SGHKS and YYEKEE (reference sequence). CDR3 sequence reads: CASSLEIEQFF. The DNA of the CDR3 is TGTGCCAGCAGCTTAGAGATTGAGCAGTTCTTC.

The V and J genes are TRBV4-1 and TRBJ1-1, with D possibly being TRBD1 (5 bases). The CDR3 runs 15 residues. Germline CDR1 is MGHRA and CDR2 is YSYEKL. V gave up 0 bases and J gave up 7 bases, with 15 bases separating them. The CDR3 reads CASSQDSAGRGEAFF. Here the CDR3 DNA reads TGCGCCAGCAGCCAAGATTCCGCGGGGCGCGGTGAAGCTTTCTTT.

DNA for the CDR3: TGCGCCAGCAGCGAGTACGGACAGGCCTATAGTGGCTACACCTTC. Protein sequence: CASSEYGQAYSGYTF. The rearrangement joins TRBV5-1 to TRBJ1-2, with 7 bases that match TRBD1. V lost 4 bases and J lost 7; bases outside the gene matches: 13. The CDR3 length is 15 residues. Germline V CDR1 and CDR2: SGHRS, YFSETQ.